Presented here are 8 T cell receptor beta chains from one specimen sequenced in a study of blood T cell repertoires in COVID-19. Some clones are missing from TCRdb's copy, which holds only in-frame ones; the method was immunoSEQ multiplex PCR. Counted here are approximately 150,000 clones, 84% occurring once; the ten biggest clones make up about 5%. The sample comprised peripheral blood. The receptors shown here come from a human donor in a cohort sampled during active COVID-19.

The V gene is TRBV27, the J gene TRBJ2-7, with D tentatively TRBD1 (5 bases). Trimming took 3 bases from V and 0 from J, leaving 12 bases between them. Germline V gives CDR1 MNHEY, CDR2 SMNVEV (reference sequence). The CDR3 totals 15 residues. The DNA for the CDR3 is TGTGCCAGCAGTTTGGGGCCGGTGGACTCCTACGAGCAGTACTTC. This encodes CASSLGPVDSYEQYF.

CDR3: CASSRQGAATGELFF. CDR3 DNA sequence: TGTGCCAGCAGTAGACAGGGGGCTGCCACCGGGGAGCTGTTTTTT. The J gene is TRBJ2-2, the V gene TRBV2; 10 nucleotides agree with TRBD1. V lost 5 bases, J lost 4 bases, and 4 bases stayed unmatched. From germline, CDR1 is SNHLY and CDR2 FYNNEI. The CDR3 has 15 residues.

V and J are TRBV19 and TRBJ2-7; perhaps TRBD1 as D (6 bases). The length of the CDR3 is 15 residues. Trimming shortened V by 3 bases and J by 0 bases, and 12 bases separated the two germline ends. Looked up from germline, CDR1 is LNHDA and CDR2 is SQIVND (reference sequence). The CDR3 bases are TGTGCCAGTAGTATGGGGGCTTTTAGCTCCTACGAGCAGTACGTC. Its translation is CASSMGAFSSYEQYV.

In this sample, this clone turned up a few times. The rearrangement uses TRBV6-6 and TRBJ2-2; D is possibly TRBD2 (5 bases). The germline V and J ends were trimmed by 7 bases and 1 base, with 16 bases remaining between them. CDR3 length: 16 amino acids. Germline CDR1 is MNHNY and CDR2 is SVGAGI (reference sequence). This CDR3 reads CASTNSRGENTGELFF. Written as DNA, the CDR3 is TGTGCCAGCACTAATTCCCGGGGAGAGAACACCGGGGAGCTGTTTTTT.

This clone was detected only once. The rearrangement links TRBV19 to TRBJ1-5; 9 bases are shared with TRBD1. The CDR3 contains 15 residues. Germline V gene sequence: CDR1 LNHDA, CDR2 SQIVND (reference sequence). Trimming at V came to 5 bases and at J to 2 bases, leaving 4 bases not matched to a gene. The DNA for the CDR3 is TGTGCCAGTAGTTCCGGGACAGGGCGCAATCAGCCCCAGCATTTT. As protein: CASSSGTGRNQPQHF.

This sequence joins TRBV18 and TRBJ2-5, with 9 bases identical to TRBD1. The CDR3 has 15 residues. After removal of 1 base from V and 3 bases from J, the junction contained 3 bases not matched to a gene. Germline values: CDR1 KGHSH, CDR2 LQKENI. The CDR3: CASSPLRTGEETQYF. CDR3 bases: TGTGCCAGCTCACCACTCAGGACAGGGGAAGAGACCCAGTACTTC. Complete variable domain (other parts from reference TRBV18 and TRBJ2-5): NAGVMQNPRHLVRRRGQEARLRCSPMKGHSHVYWYRQLPEEGLKFMVYLQKENIIDESGMPKERFSAEFPKEGPSILRIQQVVRGDSAAYFCASSPLRTGEETQYFGPGTRLLVL.

The genes are TRBV6-6 and TRBJ2-3; 9 nucleotides align to TRBD2. V was clipped by 5 bases and J by 1 base; unmatched bases: 10. From germline, CDR1 is MNHNY and CDR2 SVGAGI (reference sequence). CDR3 length equals 17 residues. The CDR3 here is CASSLFASGTRTDTQYF. In DNA, the CDR3 is TGTGCCAGCAGTCTCTTCGCTAGCGGGACACGCACAGATACGCAGTATTTT.

The chain couples TRBV5-1 to TRBJ1-2; 7 positions agree with TRBD1. This CDR3 comprises 16 residues. Germline CDR1 and CDR2: SGHRS and YFSETQ. The V and J ends lost 5 bases and 4 bases, in that order; junction bases with no gene match: 14. The CDR3: CASSPTLGTGAYGYTF. The CDR3 nucleotides are TGCGCCAGCAGTCCGACACTTGGTACAGGGGCCTATGGCTACACCTTC. The full variable domain, completed using reference TRBV5-1 and TRBJ1-2, is KAGVTQTPRYLIKTRGQQVTLSCSPISGHRSVSWYQQTPGQGLQFLFEYFSETQRNKGNFPGRFSGRQFSNSRSEMNVSTLELGDSALYLCASSPTLGTGAYGYTFGSGTRLTVV.